This T cell receptor (beta chain) appears in the sequencing data of a study of beta chain features in type 1 diabetes. Trimming took 9 bases from V and 10 from J, leaving 17 bases between them. CDR1 is SGHDT and CDR2 is YYEEEE in the germline V gene. This CDR3 is 12 amino acids long. The entirety of the isolated RNA underwent reverse transcription, so expressed TCRB transcripts were sequenced. The protocol was immunoSEQ multiplex PCR, while the TCRdb copy is restricted to in-frame clones and leaves out a portion. This sample has 810,000 or so clones, with 17% found just once. This clone was seen a handful of times.

The source is a young woman in good health. The chain couples TRBV5-6 to TRBJ2-1, with a tentative D call TRBD2 (5 bases). Sequencing input: naive CD4+ T cells from blood. CDR3 residues: CATYGDGPEQFF. The CDR3 nucleotides read TGTGCCACCTACGGGGATGGGCCCGAGCAGTTCTTC.